The source of this TCR beta chain is a study of blood T cell repertoires in COVID-19. Study background: Some COVID-19 samples were acute and others convalescent; all came from the United States, Italy and Spain. Sample material is recorded as cDNA or gDNA derived from T cells, B-cell-depleted T cells, or PBMCs.

TCRdb's table, derived via immunoSEQ multiplex PCR, lists solely in-frame clones and lacks some. Of 150,000 to 200,000 clones detected, approximately 87% appear once; the ten largest clones hold about 0.95%. V was clipped by 0 bases and J by 0 bases, with 13 bases between them. This CDR3 is 17 amino acids long. Germline V gene data show CDR1 as SGDLS and CDR2 as YYNGEE. Input material: peripheral blood. This sequence joins TRBV9 and TRBJ1-3; D is perhaps TRBD1 (6 bases). The origin of this receptor is a woman aged 18-29 years who had recovered from COVID-19. CDR3 in amino acids: CASSVGQGSSSGNTIYF. CDR3 DNA sequence: TGTGCCAGCAGCGTAGGTCAGGGGAGTTCCTCTGGAAACACCATATATTTT. Drawing the rest from reference TRBV9 and TRBJ1-3, the complete variable domain is DSGVTQTPKHLITATGQRVTLRCSPRSGDLSVYWYQQSLDQGLQFLIQYYNGEERAKGNILERFSAQQFPDLHSELNLSSLELGDSALYFCASSVGQGSSSGNTIYFGEGSWLTVV.